This TCR beta chain was captured in a study of T cell responses to AZD1222 COVID-19 vaccine. The study, taken as a whole, reports: At 160-218 and 743-854, vaccine-associated CD4 TCRs were dominant, and they spanned spike. There were repertoire samples only from the period after the peak T cell response.

CDR3 size: 17 residues. Trimming took off 0 bases at V and 0 bases at J, with 12 bases between the two ends. Germline V gives CDR1 MNHGY, CDR2 SVAAGI. This table comes from immunoSEQ multiplex PCR, and its TCRdb copy is limited to in-frame clones, with some not included. The repertoire consists of around 130,000 clones, with more than 90% occurring once and the leading ten covering roughly 1%. About this clone: The antigen is undetermined.

The specimen comprised peripheral blood, sampled 28 days after the second AZD1222 dose. The chain carries TRBV6-9 and TRBJ1-5; D gene unclear. This receptor was obtained from an adult who received the AZD1222 COVID-19 vaccine. The DNA for the CDR3 is TGTGCCAGCAGTTATTCGCGGGGATATTATAGCAATCAGCCCCAGCATTTT. This codes for CASSYSRGYYSNQPQHF.